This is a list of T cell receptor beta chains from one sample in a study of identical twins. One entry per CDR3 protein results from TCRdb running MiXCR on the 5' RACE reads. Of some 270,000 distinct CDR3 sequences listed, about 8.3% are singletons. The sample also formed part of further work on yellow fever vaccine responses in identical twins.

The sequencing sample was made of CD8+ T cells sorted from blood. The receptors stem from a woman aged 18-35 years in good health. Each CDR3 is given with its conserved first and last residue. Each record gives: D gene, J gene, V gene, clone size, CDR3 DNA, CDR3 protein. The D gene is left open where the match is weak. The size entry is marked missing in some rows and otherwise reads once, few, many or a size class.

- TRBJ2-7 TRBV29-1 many TGCAGCGTTGAATTGAGCGACTCCTACGAGCAGTACTTC CSVELSDSYEQYF
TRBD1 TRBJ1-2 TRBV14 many TGTGCCAGCAGCCACGGGACAGGCTTCTATGGCTACACCTTC CASSHGTGFYGYTF
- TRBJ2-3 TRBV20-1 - TGCAGTGCTAGAGATCTAAAGGGTAACCCCAGCACAGATACGCAGTATTTT CSARDLKGNPSTDTQYF
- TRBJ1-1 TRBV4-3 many TGCGCCAGCAGCCAAGACAGAAACACTGAAGCTTTCTTT CASSQDRNTEAFF
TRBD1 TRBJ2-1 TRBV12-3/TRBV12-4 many TGTGCCAGCAGTCCCCCCGGGACAGGGGATGAGCAGTTCTTC CASSPPGTGDEQFF
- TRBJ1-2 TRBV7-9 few TGTGCCAGCAGCCCAGCCCGACAGACCTATGGCTACACCTTC CASSPARQTYGYTF
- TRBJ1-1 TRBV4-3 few TGCGCCAGCAGCCAAGCGTGGGCGGACACTGAAGCTTTCTTT CASSQAWADTEAFF
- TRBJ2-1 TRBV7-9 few TGTGCCAGCAGCTCCCGGGACTCGAGCTCCTACAATGAGCAGTTCTTC CASSSRDSSSYNEQFF
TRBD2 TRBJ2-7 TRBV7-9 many TGTGCCAGCAGCTTACCAGCGGGAGTTCTCGAGCAGTACTTC CASSLPAGVLEQYF
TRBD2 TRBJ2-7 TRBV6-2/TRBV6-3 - TGTGCCAGCAGTTACCTACTAGCGGGAGGGCCGGTCGACGAGCAGTACTTC CASSYLLAGGPVDEQYF
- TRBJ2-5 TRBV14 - TGTGCCAGCAGCCAGTCGTTCGGGGCAGTACAAGAGACCCAGTACTTC CASSQSFGAVQETQYF
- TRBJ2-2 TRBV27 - TGTGCCACAGGACGTACCGGGGAGCTGTTTTTT CATGRTGELFF
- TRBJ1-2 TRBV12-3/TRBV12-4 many TGTGCCAGCACTCTTGGGGGGACCTATGGCTACACCTTC CASTLGGTYGYTF
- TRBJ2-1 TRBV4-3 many TGCGCCAGCAGCCAAGACCGGCTGGGTCCCAATGAGCAGTTCTTC CASSQDRLGPNEQFF
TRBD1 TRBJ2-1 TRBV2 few TGTGCCAGGAAAGACAGGGGCATGTACAATGAGCAGTTCTTC CARKDRGMYNEQFF
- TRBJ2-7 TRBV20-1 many TGCAGTGCTAGAGGTGGGAGTTTTTCCTACGAGCAGTACTTC CSARGGSFSYEQYF
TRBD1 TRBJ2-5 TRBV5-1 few TGCGCCAGCAGCTTAGGACAGGGGGCTCGGGGCCAGTACTTC CASSLGQGARGQYF
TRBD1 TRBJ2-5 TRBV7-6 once TGTGCCAGCAGCTTAAAACAGGGGCGAGAGACCCAGTATTTC CASSLKQGRETQYF
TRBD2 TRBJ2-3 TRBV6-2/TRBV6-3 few TGTGCCAGCAGTTACCCCGAGGGACTAGCGGGCCCCCCGGCGGGAGATACGCAGTATTTT CASSYPEGLAGPPAGDTQYF
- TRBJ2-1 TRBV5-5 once TGTGCCAGGAGCCCGGGGGGCGGCGAGGGCTGGTTCTTC CARSPGGGEGWFF
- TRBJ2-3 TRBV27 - TGTGCCAGCAGTTTATTTGCAGGGTCAGATACGCAGTATTTT CASSLFAGSDTQYF
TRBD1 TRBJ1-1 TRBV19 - TGTGCCAGTAGCAATTTCCGGAGACAGGGGATGGTGAACACTGAAGCTTTCTTT CASSNFRRQGMVNTEAFF
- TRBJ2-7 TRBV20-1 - TGCAGTGCCCCGGAGGGCAGGGTCTACGAGCAGTACTTC CSAPEGRVYEQYF
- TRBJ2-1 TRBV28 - TGTGCCAGCAGTTTCCTTCCCATTGAAAGGGGCAATGAGCAGTTCTTC CASSFLPIERGNEQFF
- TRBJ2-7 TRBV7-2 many TGTGCCAGCAGCCTTTGGGAGACCTACGAGCAGTACTTC CASSLWETYEQYF
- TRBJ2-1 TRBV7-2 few TGTGCCAGCAGCTTAAACAGGGTTGATACCTACAATGAGCAGTTCTTC CASSLNRVDTYNEQFF
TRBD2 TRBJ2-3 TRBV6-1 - TGTGCCAGCACCTTAGCGGGAGGGCCGCGTGATACGCAGTATTTT CASTLAGGPRDTQYF
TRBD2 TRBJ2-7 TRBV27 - TGTGCCAGCAGCATGGGGACTAGCGGGTACGAGCAGTACTTC CASSMGTSGYEQYF
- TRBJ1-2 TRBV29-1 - TGCAGCGTTGGGTATCTTGGGCAGCTGGGCTATGGCTACACCTTC CSVGYLGQLGYGYTF
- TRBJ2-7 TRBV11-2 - TGTGCCAGCAGCTTTGGTGGGGGACCTCGCGACGAGCAGTACTTC CASSFGGGPRDEQYF
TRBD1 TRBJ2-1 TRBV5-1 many TGCGCCAGCAGCCTAAGGGACAGGGGGTCCTACAATGAGCAGTTCTTC CASSLRDRGSYNEQFF
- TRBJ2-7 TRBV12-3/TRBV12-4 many TGTGCCAGCAGCCACGGACCCTCTTACGAGCAGTACTTC CASSHGPSYEQYF
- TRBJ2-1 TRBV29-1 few TGCAGCGTTTTAGGCAGGTCGCAGCCGCAGTTCTTC CSVLGRSQPQFF
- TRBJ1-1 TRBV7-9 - TGTGCCAGCAGGCCATACCGGGACAAAACCCTGGGGGCTTTCTTT CASRPYRDKTLGAFF
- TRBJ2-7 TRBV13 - TGTGCCAGCAGCCCCCATTGGTCCTCCTACGAGCAGTACTTC CASSPHWSSYEQYF
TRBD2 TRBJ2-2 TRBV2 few TGTGCCAGCAAGGGGCAAGCGGGAGTTTGGAGCACCGGGGAGCTGTTTTTT CASKGQAGVWSTGELFF
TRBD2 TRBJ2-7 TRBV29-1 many TGCAGCGCCCGGACTAGCGGGGGGTCCTACGAGCAGTACTTC CSARTSGGSYEQYF
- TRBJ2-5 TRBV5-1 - TGCGCCAGCAGCTGGGAAGAGACCCAGTACTTC CASSWEETQYF
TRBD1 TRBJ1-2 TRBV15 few TGTGCCACCAGCAGAGATCAGGGGGCCACTTTTGGTGGCTATGGCTACACCTTC CATSRDQGATFGGYGYTF
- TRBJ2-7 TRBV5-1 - TGCGCCAGCAGCCCGGAGGGCGAATACCCCTACGAGCAGTACTTC CASSPEGEYPYEQYF
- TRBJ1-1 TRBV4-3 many TGCGCCAGCAGCCACCTGGGACTGATGAACACTGAAGCTTTCTTT CASSHLGLMNTEAFF
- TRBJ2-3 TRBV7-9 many TGTGCCAGCAGTCGCGTGGTCGCGACCGACACCGATACGCAGTATTTT CASSRVVATDTDTQYF
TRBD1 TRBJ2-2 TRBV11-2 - TGTGCCAGCAGGTTCCTACTGGGGACAGGGGGGAACACCGGGGAGCTGTTTTTT CASRFLLGTGGNTGELFF
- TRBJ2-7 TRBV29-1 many TGCAGCGTTGGCGGGGACCCCTACGAGCAGTACTTC CSVGGDPYEQYF
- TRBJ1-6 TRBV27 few TGTGCCAGCAGTTCACAATTCACAGGGACGGATTCACCCCTCCACTTT CASSSQFTGTDSPLHF
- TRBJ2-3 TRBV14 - TGTGCCAGCAGCCAAGAGTTGAGCTTTGTCGCAGATACGCAGTATTTT CASSQELSFVADTQYF
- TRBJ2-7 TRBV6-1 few TGTGCCAGCAGTGGAGGGACCAGCCCCTACGAGCAGTACTTC CASSGGTSPYEQYF
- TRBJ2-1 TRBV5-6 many TGTGCCAGCAGCTTGGGGTCGGGGTGGTCATGGTTCTTC CASSLGSGWSWFF
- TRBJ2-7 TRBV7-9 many TGTGCCAGCCGGGGACGGAACTACGTGGAGCAGTACTTC CASRGRNYVEQYF
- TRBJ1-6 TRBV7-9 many TGTGCCAGCAGCTCTCTGGGGGGTGATCCCCTCCACTTT CASSSLGGDPLHF
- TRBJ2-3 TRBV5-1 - TGCGCCAGCAGCTCAGGACGCCACACAGATACGCAGTATTTT CASSSGRHTDTQYF
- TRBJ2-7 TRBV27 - TGTGCCAGCAGTAGGGACTTCGACGAGCAGTACTTC CASSRDFDEQYF
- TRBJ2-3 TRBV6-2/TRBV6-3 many TGTGCCAGCACCTTGACATATTTCACAGATACGCAGTATTTT CASTLTYFTDTQYF
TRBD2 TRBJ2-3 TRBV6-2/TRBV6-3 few TGTGCCAGCACGCGAACTAGCGGGAGTTGGACAGATACGCAGTATTTT CASTRTSGSWTDTQYF
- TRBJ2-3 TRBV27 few TGTGCCAGCATATCAGGAACAGATACGCAGTATTTT CASISGTDTQYF
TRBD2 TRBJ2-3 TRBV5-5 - TGTGCCAGCAGCTTGGCCGAGGGACTATCCCATCGGGACACGCAGTATTTT CASSLAEGLSHRDTQYF